These 6 T cell receptor beta chains were sequenced from one sample in a study of blood T cell repertoires in COVID-19. Sequencing was performed with immunoSEQ multiplex PCR; in TCRdb, only in-frame clones are kept and a portion is missing. The sample contains some 70,000 clones, 80% to 90% of which appear only once. Sequenced input: peripheral blood. These receptors were taken from a woman aged 55-75 years with COVID-19, enrolled during active disease.

The V call is TRBV3-1 (or the pseudogene TRBV3-2), the J call TRBJ1-6; D gene uncertain. V lost 0 bases and J lost 12, with 9 bases in between. Germline CDR1 is LGHDT and CDR2 is YNNKEL (reference sequence). CDR3 length: 13 residues. CDR3 bases: TGTGCCAGCAGCCAAGATTTAGCAATACCCCTCCACTTT. Encoded protein: CASSQDLAIPLHF.

The chain combines TRBV5-8 with TRBJ1-2, with D maybe TRBD1 (6 bases). This CDR3 spans 13 amino acids. The V and J ends lost 3 bases and 6 bases respectively, with 12 bases between them. Per germline, CDR1 SGHTS and CDR2 YDEGEE. CDR3 residues: CASSSTGFDGYTF. CDR3 sequence (DNA): TGTGCCAGCAGCTCGACAGGTTTTGATGGCTACACCTTC.

The J gene is TRBJ2-7, the V gene TRBV9, with 13 bases lining up with TRBD2. With V trimmed by 5 bases and J by 3 bases, 5 bases remained unmatched. Germline V lookup: CDR1 SGDLS, CDR2 YYNGEE. CDR3 length: 15 amino acids. CDR3 amino acids: CASSRGLAGDYEQYF. For the CDR3, the DNA is TGTGCCAGCAGTCGAGGACTAGCGGGAGACTACGAGCAGTACTTC.

This clone was detected a few times. The genes are TRBV7-2 and TRBJ2-3; D is possibly TRBD1 (6 bases). Trimming shortened V by 1 base and J by 3 bases, and 14 bases separated the two germline ends. Germline V gene data show CDR1 as SGHTA and CDR2 as FQGNSA. The length of the CDR3 is 16 residues. This chain's CDR3 is CASSLGAGARTDTQYF. DNA for the CDR3: TGTGCCAGCAGCTTAGGGGCAGGGGCCCGGACAGATACGCAGTATTTT.

This sequence joins TRBV7-9 and TRBJ2-1; D perhaps matches TRBD2 (5 bases). CDR3 length: 13 residues. Germline lookup yields CDR1 SEHNR and CDR2 FQNEAQ (reference sequence). Trimming stripped 5 bases from V and 4 bases from J, with 9 bases between. The CDR3 protein is CASSSGAYNEQFF. As DNA, the CDR3 is TGTGCCAGCAGCAGCGGAGCGTACAATGAGCAGTTCTTC. Variable domain in full (rest from reference TRBV7-9 and TRBJ2-1): DTGVSQNPRHKITKRGQNVTFRCDPISEHNRLYWYRQTLGQGPEFLTYFQNEAQLEKSRLLSDRFSAERPKGSFSTLEIQRTEQGDSAMYLCASSSGAYNEQFFGPGTRLTVL.

V and J are TRBV15 and TRBJ2-7, with TRBD2 matching over 7 bases. J was trimmed by 9 bases and V by 6 bases; bases with no gene match: 14. The CDR3 sequence is 14 residues long. In germline, CDR1 is LNHNV, CDR2 YYDKDF (reference sequence). The CDR3 DNA reads TGTGCCACCAGGGATATAGGGGACTACGATGGGCAGTACTTC. Its protein is CATRDIGDYDGQYF.